This T cell receptor (beta chain) came from a study of vaccination effects on CD4 cells after COVID-19. Looking at the study overall: As their vaccination, participants received two doses of either BNT162b2 or mRNA-1273. Study results and limitations: After vaccination, at late timepoints, clones induced by infection and by vaccine contracted markedly.

The sample holds a few counts of this clone. Its antigen is undetermined. With 1 base removed from V and 2 bases from J, the gap between germline ends came to 11 bases. The CDR3 runs to 15 residues. Germline assignment: CDR1 MNHNS and CDR2 SASEGT. Assay: immunoSEQ multiplex PCR; the TCRdb copy retains only in-frame clones and omits some. The data show 50,000 to 65,000 clones, 75% to 90% seen once. The ViraFEST assay expanded antigen-specific CD4+ T cells with viral peptide pools before sequencing. Upon completion of around eleven days in culture, CD4+ T cells were isolated. Sequenced material: CD4+ T cells from PBMCs cultured with HCoV-229E spike peptides, taken before COVID-19 vaccination. This clonotype was sampled from a human donor who received a COVID-19 vaccine. The rearrangement joins TRBV6-1 to TRBJ1-2; D not certain. The CDR3 DNA is TGTGCCAGCAGTGAAGTCAGCGCACTAAACTATGGCTACACCTTC. Protein: CASSEVSALNYGYTF.